This is a list of T cell receptor beta chains from one sample in a study of radiation and T cells in renal cell carcinoma. Generated by immunoSEQ multiplex PCR, the TCRdb table keeps only in-frame clones and is missing some. Here the sample spans roughly 82,000 clones, 89% being singletons. The sample was blood, taken from a patient whose treatment included radiotherapy and nephrectomy. Receptors were obtained from a woman in her 70s with renal cell carcinoma. The CDR3 runs from the conserved cysteine through the conserved F or W. A D gene is named only where the DNA matches it firmly. The listing skips clone size in some rows; elsewhere it reads once, few, many or a size class.

j_gene: TRBJ2-2; d_gene: -; abundance: once; v_gene: TRBV19; CDR3aa: CASSMQAGELFF; CDR3nt: TGTGCCAGTAGTATGCAGGCCGGGGAGCTGTTTTTT
j_gene: TRBJ2-5; d_gene: -; abundance: -; v_gene: TRBV27; CDR3aa: CASSLVESETQYF; CDR3nt: TGTGCCAGCAGTTTAGTTGAGTCCGAGACCCAGTACTTC
j_gene: TRBJ1-3; d_gene: -; abundance: -; v_gene: TRBV7-9; CDR3aa: CASRISSGNTIYF; CDR3nt: TGTGCCAGCAGGATTAGCTCTGGAAACACCATATATTTT
j_gene: TRBJ1-1; d_gene: TRBD1; abundance: -; v_gene: TRBV2; CDR3aa: CASSPGGVNTEAFF; CDR3nt: TGTGCCAGCAGTCCAGGGGGGGTGAACACTGAAGCTTTCTTT
j_gene: TRBJ1-1; d_gene: TRBD1; abundance: -; v_gene: TRBV11-3; CDR3aa: CASSLSGQRNTEAFF; CDR3nt: TGTGCCAGCAGCTTATCGGGACAGAGGAACACTGAAGCTTTCTTT
j_gene: TRBJ2-5; d_gene: -; abundance: -; v_gene: TRBV15; CDR3aa: CATSRGLGMETQYF; CDR3nt: TGTGCCACCAGCAGAGGACTCGGGATGGAGACCCAGTACTTC
j_gene: TRBJ2-3; d_gene: TRBD2; abundance: -; v_gene: TRBV6-6; CDR3aa: CASSPSGGTTDTQYF; CDR3nt: TGTGCCAGCAGCCCTAGCGGGGGTACCACAGATACGCAGTATTTT
j_gene: TRBJ1-2; d_gene: -; abundance: -; v_gene: TRBV28; CDR3aa: CASSLRAGTSNYGYTF; CDR3nt: TGTGCCAGCAGCCTTAGAGCCGGGACAAGTAACTATGGCTACACCTTC
j_gene: TRBJ2-5; d_gene: -; abundance: -; v_gene: TRBV18; CDR3aa: CASSLETETQYF; CDR3nt: TGTGCCAGCTCACTAGAGACGGAGACCCAGTACTTC
j_gene: TRBJ1-1; d_gene: -; abundance: few; v_gene: TRBV10-1; CDR3aa: CASSEGDTEAFF; CDR3nt: TGCGCCAGCAGTGAGGGAGACACTGAAGCTTTCTTT
j_gene: TRBJ1-1; d_gene: -; abundance: -; v_gene: TRBV4-2; CDR3aa: CASSQGRMAEAFF; CDR3nt: TGTGCCAGCAGCCAAGGGAGGATGGCTGAAGCTTTCTTT
j_gene: TRBJ2-2; d_gene: -; abundance: -; v_gene: TRBV19; CDR3aa: CATSTTNTGELFF; CDR3nt: TGTGCCACCTCTACCACGAACACCGGGGAGCTGTTTTTT
j_gene: TRBJ1-1; d_gene: -; abundance: -; v_gene: TRBV10-3; CDR3aa: CAISARRWGAEAFF; CDR3nt: TGTGCCATCAGTGCCAGACGCTGGGGGGCTGAAGCTTTCTTT
j_gene: TRBJ2-1; d_gene: -; abundance: -; v_gene: TRBV11-2; CDR3aa: CASSYPSSPSYNEQFF; CDR3nt: TGTGCCAGCAGCTACCCGAGTAGCCCCTCCTACAATGAGCAGTTCTTC
j_gene: TRBJ2-1; d_gene: TRBD2; abundance: -; v_gene: TRBV7-8; CDR3aa: CASSTLAGGVNNEQFF; CDR3nt: TGTGCCAGCAGCACCCTAGCGGGGGGCGTTAACAATGAGCAGTTCTTC
j_gene: TRBJ2-7; d_gene: -; abundance: -; v_gene: TRBV27; CDR3aa: CASSRSGSYEQYF; CDR3nt: TGTGCCAGCAGCCGTAGCGGCTCCTACGAGCAGTACTTC
j_gene: TRBJ1-4; d_gene: TRBD1; abundance: -; v_gene: TRBV4-1; CDR3aa: CASSPLSSGTGKKKLFF; CDR3nt: TGCGCCAGCAGCCCACTATCTTCGGGGACAGGGAAAAAAAAACTGTTTTTT
j_gene: TRBJ1-4; d_gene: -; abundance: -; v_gene: TRBV19; CDR3aa: CASSSFISPVGEKLFF; CDR3nt: TGTGCCAGTAGTAGCTTTATAAGTCCGGTGGGTGAAAAACTGTTTTTT
j_gene: TRBJ1-4; d_gene: TRBD1; abundance: -; v_gene: TRBV6-4; CDR3aa: CASSAGQGEKLFF; CDR3nt: TGTGCCAGCAGCGCTGGACAGGGAGAAAAACTGTTTTTT
j_gene: TRBJ1-1; d_gene: -; abundance: once; v_gene: TRBV14; CDR3aa: CASSQGTVGNTEAFF; CDR3nt: TGTGCCAGCAGCCAAGGGACAGTCGGGAACACTGAAGCTTTCTTT
j_gene: TRBJ1-2; d_gene: -; abundance: -; v_gene: TRBV7-9; CDR3aa: CASSLVSGNYGYTF; CDR3nt: TGTGCCAGCAGCTTAGTATCGGGGAACTATGGCTACACCTTC
j_gene: TRBJ2-2; d_gene: TRBD1; abundance: -; v_gene: TRBV2; CDR3aa: CASCGDRGITGELFF; CDR3nt: TGTGCCAGCTGCGGGGACAGGGGGATTACCGGGGAGCTGTTTTTT
j_gene: TRBJ2-1; d_gene: -; abundance: -; v_gene: TRBV28; CDR3aa: CASSSVDNEQFF; CDR3nt: TGTGCCAGCAGTTCTGTGGACAATGAGCAGTTCTTC
j_gene: TRBJ1-3; d_gene: -; abundance: few; v_gene: TRBV9; CDR3aa: CASSVGTASGNTIYF; CDR3nt: TGTGCCAGCAGCGTAGGCACGGCCTCTGGAAACACCATATATTTT
j_gene: TRBJ1-2; d_gene: TRBD1; abundance: -; v_gene: TRBV6-5; CDR3aa: CASSFRQGAGYTF; CDR3nt: TGTGCCAGCAGTTTCCGACAGGGGGCTGGCTACACCTTC
j_gene: TRBJ1-1; d_gene: -; abundance: few; v_gene: TRBV29-1; CDR3aa: CSVEDIAPEAFF; CDR3nt: TGCAGCGTTGAAGACATTGCCCCGGAAGCTTTCTTT
j_gene: TRBJ1-1; d_gene: -; abundance: -; v_gene: TRBV11-2; CDR3aa: CASSLGEGSEAFF; CDR3nt: TGTGCCAGCAGCTTGGGGGAGGGGTCAGAAGCTTTCTTT
j_gene: TRBJ1-1; d_gene: -; abundance: -; v_gene: TRBV29-1; CDR3aa: CSAGPQGGGTEAFF; CDR3nt: TGCAGCGCAGGACCACAGGGTGGGGGCACTGAAGCTTTCTTT
j_gene: TRBJ1-1; d_gene: TRBD1; abundance: -; v_gene: TRBV9; CDR3aa: CASSVGQGNTEAFF; CDR3nt: TGTGCCAGCAGCGTGGGACAGGGAAACACTGAAGCTTTCTTT
j_gene: TRBJ1-1; d_gene: TRBD1; abundance: -; v_gene: TRBV6-1; CDR3aa: CASRFEQGRNAEAFF; CDR3nt: TGTGCCAGCAGATTTGAACAGGGGCGAAACGCTGAAGCTTTCTTT
j_gene: TRBJ1-3; d_gene: -; abundance: -; v_gene: TRBV4-3; CDR3aa: CASSQEGSSGNTIYF; CDR3nt: TGCGCCAGCAGCCAAGAAGGGAGCTCTGGAAACACCATATATTTT